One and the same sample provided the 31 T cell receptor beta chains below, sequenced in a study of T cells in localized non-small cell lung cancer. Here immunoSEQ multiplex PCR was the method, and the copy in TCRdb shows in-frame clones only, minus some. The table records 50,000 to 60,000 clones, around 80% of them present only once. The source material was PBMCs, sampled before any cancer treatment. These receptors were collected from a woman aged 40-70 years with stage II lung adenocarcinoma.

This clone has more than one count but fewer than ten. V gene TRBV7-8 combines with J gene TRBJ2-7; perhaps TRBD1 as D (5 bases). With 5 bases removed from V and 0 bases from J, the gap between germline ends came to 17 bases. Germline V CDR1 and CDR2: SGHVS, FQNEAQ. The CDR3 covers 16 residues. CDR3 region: CASSPRQQLSSYEQYF. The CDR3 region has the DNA TGTGCCAGCAGCCCAAGACAGCAATTAAGCTCCTACGAGCAGTACTTC.

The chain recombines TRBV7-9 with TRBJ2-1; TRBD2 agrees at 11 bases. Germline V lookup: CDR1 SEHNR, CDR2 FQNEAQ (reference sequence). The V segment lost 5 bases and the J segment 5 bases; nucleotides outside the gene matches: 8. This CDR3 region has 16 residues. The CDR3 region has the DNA TGTGCCAGCAGCGCCCACGGGACTAGCGGCAACAATGAGCAGTTCTTC. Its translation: CASSAHGTSGNNEQFF. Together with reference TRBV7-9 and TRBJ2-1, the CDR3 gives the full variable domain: DTGVSQNPRHKITKRGQNVTFRCDPISEHNRLYWYRQTLGQGPEFLTYFQNEAQLEKSRLLSDRFSAERPKGSFSTLEIQRTEQGDSAMYLCASSAHGTSGNNEQFFGPGTRLTVL.

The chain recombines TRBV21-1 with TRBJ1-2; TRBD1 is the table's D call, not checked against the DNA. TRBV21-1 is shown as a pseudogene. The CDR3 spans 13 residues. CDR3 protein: CASSSGTGRGYTF. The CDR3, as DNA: TGTGCCAGCAGCTCCGGGACAGGGAGAGGCTACACCTTC.

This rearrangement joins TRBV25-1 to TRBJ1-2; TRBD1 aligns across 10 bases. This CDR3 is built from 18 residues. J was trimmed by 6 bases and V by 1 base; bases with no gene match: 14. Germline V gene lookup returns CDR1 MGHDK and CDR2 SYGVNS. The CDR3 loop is CASSEFVGSTGGVDGYTF. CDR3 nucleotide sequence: TGTGCCAGCAGTGAATTTGTCGGGTCGACAGGGGGCGTGGATGGCTACACCTTC.

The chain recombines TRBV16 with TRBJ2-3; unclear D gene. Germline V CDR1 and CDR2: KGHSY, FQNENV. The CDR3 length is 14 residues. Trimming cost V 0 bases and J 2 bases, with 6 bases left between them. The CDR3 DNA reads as TGTGCCAGCAGCCAATCGGCAGTCACAGATACGCAGTATTTT. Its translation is CASSQSAVTDTQYF. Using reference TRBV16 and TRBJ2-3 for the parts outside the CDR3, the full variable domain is GEEVAQTPKHLVRGEGQKAKLYCAPIKGHSYVFWYQQVLKNEFKFLISFQNENVFDETGMPKERFSAKCLPNSPCSLEIQATKLEDSAVYFCASSQSAVTDTQYFGPGTRLTVL.

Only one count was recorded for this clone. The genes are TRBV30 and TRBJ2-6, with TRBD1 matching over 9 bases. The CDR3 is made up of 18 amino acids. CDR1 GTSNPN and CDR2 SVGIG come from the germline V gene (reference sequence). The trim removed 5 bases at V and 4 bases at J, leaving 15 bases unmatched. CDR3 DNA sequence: TGTGCCTGGCGCCTCCGAACCGGGACAGGGCCCGGGGCCAACGTCCTGACTTTC. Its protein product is CAWRLRTGTGPGANVLTF.

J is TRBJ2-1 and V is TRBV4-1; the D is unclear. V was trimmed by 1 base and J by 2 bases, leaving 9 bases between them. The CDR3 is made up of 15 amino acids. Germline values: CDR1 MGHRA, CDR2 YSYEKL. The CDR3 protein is CASSQGTEPYNEQFF. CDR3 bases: TGCGCCAGCAGCCAAGGAACAGAACCCTACAATGAGCAGTTCTTC.

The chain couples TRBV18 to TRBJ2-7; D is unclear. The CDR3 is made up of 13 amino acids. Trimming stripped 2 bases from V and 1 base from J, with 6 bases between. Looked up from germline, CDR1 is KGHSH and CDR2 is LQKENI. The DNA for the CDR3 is TGTGCCAGCTCACCAGGACGGTCCTACGAGCAGTACTTC. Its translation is CASSPGRSYEQYF.

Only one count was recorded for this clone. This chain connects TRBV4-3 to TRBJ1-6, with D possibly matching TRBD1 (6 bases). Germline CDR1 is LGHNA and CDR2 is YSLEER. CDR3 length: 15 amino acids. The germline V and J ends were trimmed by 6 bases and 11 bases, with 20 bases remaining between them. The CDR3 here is CASSLDSQGLPPLHF. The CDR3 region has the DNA TGCGCCAGCAGTCTAGACAGTCAGGGGCTCCCACCCCTCCACTTT.

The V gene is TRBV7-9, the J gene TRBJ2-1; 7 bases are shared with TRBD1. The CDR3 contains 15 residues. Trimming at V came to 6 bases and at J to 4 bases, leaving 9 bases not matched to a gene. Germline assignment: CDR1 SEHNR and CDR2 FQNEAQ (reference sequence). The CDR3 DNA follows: TGTGCCAGCAGGCTTTCCACGGGACAGTACAATGAGCAGTTCTTC. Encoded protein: CASRLSTGQYNEQFF. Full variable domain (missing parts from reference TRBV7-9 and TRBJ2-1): DTGVSQNPRHKITKRGQNVTFRCDPISEHNRLYWYRQTLGQGPEFLTYFQNEAQLEKSRLLSDRFSAERPKGSFSTLEIQRTEQGDSAMYLCASRLSTGQYNEQFFGPGTRLTVL.

In DNA, the CDR3 is TGTGCCAGCAGTTACTCGTGGACAGGGGCCTACGAGCAGTACTTC. It encodes CASSYSWTGAYEQYF. The chain carries TRBV6-5 and TRBJ2-7; the match to TRBD1 covers 9 bases. From germline, CDR1 is MNHEY and CDR2 SVGAGI. This CDR3 has 15 residues. J lost 2 bases, V lost 0 bases, and 2 bases had no gene match.

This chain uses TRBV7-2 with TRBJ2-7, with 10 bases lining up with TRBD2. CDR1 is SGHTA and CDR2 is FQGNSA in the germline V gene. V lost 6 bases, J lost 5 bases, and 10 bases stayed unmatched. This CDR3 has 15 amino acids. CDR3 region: CASRLLAGAGDEQYF. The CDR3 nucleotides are TGTGCCAGCAGACTCCTAGCGGGGGCTGGAGACGAGCAGTACTTC.

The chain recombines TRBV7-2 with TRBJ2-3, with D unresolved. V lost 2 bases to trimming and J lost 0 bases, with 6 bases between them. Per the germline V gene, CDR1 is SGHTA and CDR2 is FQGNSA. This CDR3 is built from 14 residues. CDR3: CASSLTVSTDTQYF. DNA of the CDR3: TGTGCCAGCAGCTTAACAGTAAGCACAGATACGCAGTATTTT.

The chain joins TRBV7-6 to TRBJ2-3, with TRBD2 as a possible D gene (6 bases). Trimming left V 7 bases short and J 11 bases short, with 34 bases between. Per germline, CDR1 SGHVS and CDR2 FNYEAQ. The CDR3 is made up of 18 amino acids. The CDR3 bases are TGTGCCAGCAAGGTCCGCGGGGCGATAACCCCGCAAAAAGGTATGCAGTATTTT. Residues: CASKVRGAITPQKGMQYF.

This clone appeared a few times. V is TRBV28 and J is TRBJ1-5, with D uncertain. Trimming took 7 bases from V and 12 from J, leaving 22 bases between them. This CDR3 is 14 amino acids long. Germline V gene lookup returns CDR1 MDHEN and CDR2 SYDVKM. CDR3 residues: CASTKTAGSRLQHF. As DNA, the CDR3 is TGTGCCAGCACTAAAACAGCGGGCAGTCGGCTCCAGCATTTT.

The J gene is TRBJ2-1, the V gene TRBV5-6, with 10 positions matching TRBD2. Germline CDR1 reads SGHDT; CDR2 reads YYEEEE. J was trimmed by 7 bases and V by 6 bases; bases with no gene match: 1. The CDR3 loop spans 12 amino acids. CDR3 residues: CASKAGGNEQFF. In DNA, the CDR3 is TGTGCCAGCAAAGCGGGGGGGAATGAGCAGTTCTTC. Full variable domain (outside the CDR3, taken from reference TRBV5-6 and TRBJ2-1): DAGVTQSPTHLIKTRGQQVTLRCSPKSGHDTVSWYQQALGQGPQFIFQYYEEEERQRGNFPDRFSGHQFPNYSSELNVNALLLGDSALYLCASKAGGNEQFFGPGTRLTVL.

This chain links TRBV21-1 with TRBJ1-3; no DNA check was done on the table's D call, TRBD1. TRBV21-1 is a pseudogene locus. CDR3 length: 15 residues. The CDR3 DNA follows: TGTGCCAGCGGTCCGATTACAAGCTCTGGAAACACCATATATTTT. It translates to CASGPITSSGNTIYF.

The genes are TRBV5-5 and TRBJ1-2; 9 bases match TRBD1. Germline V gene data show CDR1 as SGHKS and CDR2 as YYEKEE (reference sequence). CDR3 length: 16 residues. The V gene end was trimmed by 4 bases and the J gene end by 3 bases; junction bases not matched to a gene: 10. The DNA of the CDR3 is TGTGCCAGCAGCCCCGGGACAGGGAAGGATCACTATGGCTACACCTTC. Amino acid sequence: CASSPGTGKDHYGYTF. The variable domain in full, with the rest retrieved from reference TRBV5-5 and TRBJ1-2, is DAGVTQSPTHLIKTRGQQVTLRCSPISGHKSVSWYQQVLGQGPQFIFQYYEKEERGRGNFPDRFSARQFPNYSSELNVNALLLGDSALYLCASSPGTGKDHYGYTFGSGTRLTVV.

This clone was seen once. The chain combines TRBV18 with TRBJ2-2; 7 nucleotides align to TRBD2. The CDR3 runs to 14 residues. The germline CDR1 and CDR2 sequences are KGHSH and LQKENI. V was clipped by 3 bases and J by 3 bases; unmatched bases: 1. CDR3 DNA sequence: TGTGCCAGCTCACCCCTAGCGGACACCGGGGAGCTGTTTTTT. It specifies CASSPLADTGELFF.

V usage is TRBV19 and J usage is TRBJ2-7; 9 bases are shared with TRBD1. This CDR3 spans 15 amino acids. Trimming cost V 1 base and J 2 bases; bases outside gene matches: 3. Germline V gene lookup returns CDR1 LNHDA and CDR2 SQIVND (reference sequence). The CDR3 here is CASSIGTGAAYEQYF. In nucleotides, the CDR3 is TGTGCCAGTAGTATAGGGACAGGGGCAGCCTACGAGCAGTACTTC.

The CDR3 DNA reads as TGTGCCAGTAGCACCACCCGGGCTAGCCTATACAATGAGCAGTTCTTC. As protein: CASSTTRASLYNEQFF. The chain carries TRBV19 and TRBJ2-1; D is perhaps TRBD2 (5 bases). Trimming shortened V by 6 bases and J by 4 bases, and 19 bases separated the two germline ends. Germline values: CDR1 LNHDA, CDR2 SQIVND (reference sequence). The CDR3 runs 16 residues.

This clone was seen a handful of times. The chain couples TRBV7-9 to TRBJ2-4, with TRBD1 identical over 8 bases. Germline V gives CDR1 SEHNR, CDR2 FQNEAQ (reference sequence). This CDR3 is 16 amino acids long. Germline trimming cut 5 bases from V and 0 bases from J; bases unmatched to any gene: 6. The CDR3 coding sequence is TGTGCCAGCAGCCCCGGACAGGGTTTAGCCAAAAACATTCAGTACTTC. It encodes CASSPGQGLAKNIQYF.

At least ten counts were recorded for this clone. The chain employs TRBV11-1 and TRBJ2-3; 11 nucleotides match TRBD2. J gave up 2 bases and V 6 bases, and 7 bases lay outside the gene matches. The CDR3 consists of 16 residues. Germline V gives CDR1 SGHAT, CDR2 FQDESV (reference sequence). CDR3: CASSSGTSGYTDTQYF. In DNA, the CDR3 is TGTGCCAGCAGTTCTGGGACTAGCGGTTACACAGATACGCAGTATTTT.

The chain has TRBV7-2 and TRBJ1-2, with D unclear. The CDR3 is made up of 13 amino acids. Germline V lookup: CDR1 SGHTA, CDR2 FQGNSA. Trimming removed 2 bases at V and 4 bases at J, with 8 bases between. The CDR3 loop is CASSLSQIYGYTF. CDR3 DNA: TGTGCCAGCAGCTTAAGTCAGATCTATGGCTACACCTTC.

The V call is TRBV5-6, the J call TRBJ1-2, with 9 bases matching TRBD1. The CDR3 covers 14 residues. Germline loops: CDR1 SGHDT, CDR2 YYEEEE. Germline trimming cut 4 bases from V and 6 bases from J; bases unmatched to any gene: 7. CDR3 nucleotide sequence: TGTGCCAGCAGCCCGGGACAGGGTAGGGATGGCTACACCTTC. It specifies CASSPGQGRDGYTF.

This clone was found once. CDR3 bases: TGTGCCACCGCGGGGAAGGGGAACACTGAAGCTTTCTTT. It specifies CATAGKGNTEAFF. This rearrangement joins TRBV4-2 to TRBJ1-1, with D uncertain. V was shortened by 10 bases and J by 1 base, with 13 bases between the two germline ends. Germline V CDR1 and CDR2: LGHNA, YNFKEQ. The CDR3 spans 13 residues.

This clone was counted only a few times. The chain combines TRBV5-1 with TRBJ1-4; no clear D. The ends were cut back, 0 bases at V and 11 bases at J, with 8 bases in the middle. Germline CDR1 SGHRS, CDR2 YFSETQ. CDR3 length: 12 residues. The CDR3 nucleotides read TGCGCCAGCAGCTTGGACCAAGGTAAACTGTTTTTT. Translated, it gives CASSLDQGKLFF.

CDR3 in DNA: TGTGCCTGGAAACGGGGAAATGAAAAACTGTTTTTT. As protein: CAWKRGNEKLFF. The chain combines TRBV30 with TRBJ1-4; D ambiguous. CDR1 GTSNPN and CDR2 SVGIG come from the germline V gene (reference sequence). This CDR3 contains 12 residues. Trimming left V 4 bases short and J 5 bases short, with 8 bases between.

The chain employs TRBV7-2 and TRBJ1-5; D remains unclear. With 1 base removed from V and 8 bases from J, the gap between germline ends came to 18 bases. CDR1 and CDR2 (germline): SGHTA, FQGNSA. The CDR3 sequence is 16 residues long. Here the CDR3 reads CASSLGGGSQIKPQHF. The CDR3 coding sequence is TGTGCCAGCAGCTTAGGAGGCGGCAGTCAAATCAAGCCCCAGCATTTT.

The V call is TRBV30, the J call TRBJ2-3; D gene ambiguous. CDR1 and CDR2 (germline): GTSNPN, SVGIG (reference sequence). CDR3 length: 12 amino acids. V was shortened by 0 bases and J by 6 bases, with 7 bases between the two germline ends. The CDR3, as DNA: TGTGCCTGGAGTGTCGCTCGCGATACGCAGTATTTT. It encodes CAWSVARDTQYF.

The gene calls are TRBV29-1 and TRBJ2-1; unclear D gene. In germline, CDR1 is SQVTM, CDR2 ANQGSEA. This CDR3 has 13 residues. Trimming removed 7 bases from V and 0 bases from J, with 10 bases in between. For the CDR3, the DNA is TGCAGCGGCATAGAGCCCTCCTACAATGAGCAGTTCTTC. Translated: CSGIEPSYNEQFF.